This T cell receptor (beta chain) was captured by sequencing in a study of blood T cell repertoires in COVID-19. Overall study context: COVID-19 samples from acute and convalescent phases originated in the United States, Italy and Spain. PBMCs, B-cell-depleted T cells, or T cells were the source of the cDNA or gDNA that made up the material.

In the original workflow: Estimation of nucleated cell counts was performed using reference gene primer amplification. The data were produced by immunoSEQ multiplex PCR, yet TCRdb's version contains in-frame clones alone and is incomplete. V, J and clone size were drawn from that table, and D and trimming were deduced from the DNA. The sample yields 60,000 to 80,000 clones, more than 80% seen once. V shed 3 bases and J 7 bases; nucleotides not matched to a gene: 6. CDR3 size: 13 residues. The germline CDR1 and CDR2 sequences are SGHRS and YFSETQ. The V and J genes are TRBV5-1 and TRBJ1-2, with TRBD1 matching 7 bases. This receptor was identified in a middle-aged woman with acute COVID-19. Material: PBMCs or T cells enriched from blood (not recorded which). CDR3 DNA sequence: TGCGCCAGCAGCTCAGGGGGTCGGGGTGGCTACACCTTC. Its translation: CASSSGGRGGYTF.